This T cell receptor (beta chain) appears in the sequencing data of a study of CD8 T cells in ankylosing spondylitis. General observations from the study: It appeared that ankylosing spondylitis blood was characterized by a TCR beta motif of eight highly homologous variants. Peripheral blood samples showed relatively rare disease-linked clones, and these clones were CD8+.

V was shortened by 5 bases and J by 3 bases, with 11 bases between the two germline ends. This CDR3 has 13 residues. Using quantitative 5'-RACE with molecular barcodes, the authors made TCR beta libraries. TCRdb ran MiXCR on the 5' RACE reads and lists one entry per CDR3 protein. The repertoire holds approximately 300,000 distinct CDR3 sequences, with less than 25% as singletons. For this clonotype: Its specificity is unknown.

The rearrangement joins TRBV12-3 or TRBV12-4 to TRBJ2-7; D not resolved. Sequencing was carried out using blood, either unsorted or a sorted T cell fraction (not recorded which). The receptor comes from a female donor with ankylosing spondylitis or in good health (not recorded which). CDR3 nucleotides: TGTGCCAGCAGTCCGTTAGCAAGCTACGAGCAGTACTTC. This codes for CASSPLASYEQYF.